These 3 T cell receptor beta chains came from one sample sequenced in a study of blood T cells in healthy people across ages. A sample-barcoded 5' primer and a J-beta primer mix were used in a second PCR of roughly 7 to 12 cycles. TCRdb redid the calling of the 5' RACE reads with MiXCR, one entry per CDR3 protein. The sample lists 1.2 million to 1.5 million distinct CDR3 sequences; approximately 60% were seen once. Sequencing was performed on blood. The receptor set was obtained from a man aged 18-30 years in good health.

The rearrangement joins TRBV6-1 to TRBJ2-3, with 9 bases lining up with TRBD2. The V segment lost 3 bases and the J segment 6 bases; nucleotides outside the gene matches: 7. CDR3 size: 15 residues. From germline, CDR1 is MNHNS and CDR2 SASEGT. Here the CDR3 DNA reads TGTGCCAGCAGTGACTTTGGAGCGGGAGGCGATACGCAGTATTTT. As protein: CASSDFGAGGDTQYF.

The chain is built from TRBV4-1 and TRBJ1-6, with D unclear. CDR1 MGHRA and CDR2 YSYEKL come from the germline V gene. The CDR3 runs 12 residues. V was shortened by 2 bases and J by 15 bases, with 11 bases between the two germline ends. The DNA of the CDR3 is TGCGCCAGCAGCCAATCAAGGAGGCTCCTCCACTTT. It is translated as CASSQSRRLLHF.

J is TRBJ2-3 and V is TRBV5-1; 7 nucleotides agree with TRBD1. This CDR3 region has 16 residues. J lost 11 bases, V lost 4 bases, and 19 bases had no gene match. Germline CDR1 is SGHRS and CDR2 is YFSETQ. For the CDR3, the DNA is TGCGCCAGCAGCCAGATGACAGGGAAGCCGGTCAATGAGCAGTATTTT. It yields the protein CASSQMTGKPVNEQYF.